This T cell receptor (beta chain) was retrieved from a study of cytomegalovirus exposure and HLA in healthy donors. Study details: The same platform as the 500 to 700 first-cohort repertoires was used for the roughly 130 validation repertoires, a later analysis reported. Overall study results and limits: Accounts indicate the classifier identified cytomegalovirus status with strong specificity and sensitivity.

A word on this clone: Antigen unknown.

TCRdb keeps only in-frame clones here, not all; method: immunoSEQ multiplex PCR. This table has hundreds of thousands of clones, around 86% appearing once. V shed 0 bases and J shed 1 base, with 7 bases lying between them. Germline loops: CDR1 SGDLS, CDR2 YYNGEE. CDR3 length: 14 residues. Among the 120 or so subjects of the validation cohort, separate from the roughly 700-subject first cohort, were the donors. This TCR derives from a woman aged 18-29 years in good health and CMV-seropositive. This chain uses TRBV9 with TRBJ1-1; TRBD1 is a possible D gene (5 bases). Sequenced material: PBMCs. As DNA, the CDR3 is TGTGCCAGCAGCGTAGTAGGGGCGAACACTGAAGCTTTCTTT. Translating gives CASSVVGANTEAFF.